The clone carrying this T cell receptor (beta chain) was counted between two and nine times. The PCR made use of 60 Vbeta and 13 Jbeta primers. Only in-frame clones appear in the TCRdb table, and some are missing; sequencing was by immunoSEQ multiplex PCR. The data contain 140,000 to 150,000 clones, roughly four fifths of them singletons. The data were obtained in a study of cytomegalovirus exposure and HLA in healthy donors. The CDR3 extends over 14 amino acids. Germline CDR1 and CDR2: MDHEN and SYDVKM. V usage is TRBV28 and J usage is TRBJ2-7, with D perhaps TRBD2 (6 bases). The sample was PBMCs. The sequence was obtained from a male donor in good health and CMV-seronegative. The CDR3 region has the DNA TGTGCAACCAAGGGGACTTTCTCCTCCTACGAGCAGTACTTC. Protein product: CATKGTFSSYEQYF.